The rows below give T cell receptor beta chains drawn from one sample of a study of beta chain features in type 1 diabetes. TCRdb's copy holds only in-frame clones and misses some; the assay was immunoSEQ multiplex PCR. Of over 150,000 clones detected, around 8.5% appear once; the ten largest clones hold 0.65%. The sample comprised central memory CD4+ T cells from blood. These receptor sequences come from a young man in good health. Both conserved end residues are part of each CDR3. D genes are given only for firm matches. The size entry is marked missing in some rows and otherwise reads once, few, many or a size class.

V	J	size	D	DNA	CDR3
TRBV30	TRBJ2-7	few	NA	TGTGCCTGGAAAACTCAACCCGAGCGGACCTACGAGCAGTACTTC	CAWKTQPERTYEQYF
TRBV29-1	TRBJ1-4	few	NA	TGCAGCGTTACTTCGGGGGCTAATGAAAAACTGTTTTTT	CSVTSGANEKLFF
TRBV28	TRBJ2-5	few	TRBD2	TGTGCCAGCAGTTCCGGGACTAGCGGCGACCAAGAGACCCAGTACTTC	CASSSGTSGDQETQYF
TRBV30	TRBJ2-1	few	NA	TGTGCCTGGAGCCGCGGGGCCTACAATGAGCAGTTCTTC	CAWSRGAYNEQFF
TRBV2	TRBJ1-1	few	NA	TGTGCCAGCATAAAGGCCAGGGACACTGAAGCTTTCTTT	CASIKARDTEAFF
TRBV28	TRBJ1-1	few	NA	TGTGCCAGCAGAGCGCATTCGGACAAGAACACTGAAGCTTTCTTT	CASRAHSDKNTEAFF
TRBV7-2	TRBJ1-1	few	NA	TGTGCCAGCAGCTTCCAGGGGAACACTGAAGCTTTCTTT	CASSFQGNTEAFF
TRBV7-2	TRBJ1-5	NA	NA	TGTGCCAGCAGCCAAGACGCGGGCAATCAGCCCCAGCATTTT	CASSQDAGNQPQHF
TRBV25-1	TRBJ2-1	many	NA	TGTGCCAGCAGTGATCTGGGGGCGGCGGATGAGCAGTTCTTC	CASSDLGAADEQFF
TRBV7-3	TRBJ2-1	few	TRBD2	TGTGCCAGCAGCTCTCGGCGGGAGGGGGCCAATGAGCAGTTCTTC	CASSSRREGANEQFF
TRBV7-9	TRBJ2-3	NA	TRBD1	TGTGCCAGCACCAGGACAGGGGTTCGCCCAGATACGCAGTATTTT	CASTRTGVRPDTQYF
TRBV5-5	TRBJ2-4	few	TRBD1	TGTGCCAGCAGCACCGGGACAGAGATTCAGTACTTC	CASSTGTEIQYF
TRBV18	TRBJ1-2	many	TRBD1	TGTGCCAGCTCCCCAGCCCTAGGACAGGGGAACTATGGCTACACCTTC	CASSPALGQGNYGYTF
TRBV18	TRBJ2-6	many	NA	TGTGCCAGCTCACCACCAGTGGTCGCGGGGGCCAACGTCCTGACTTTC	CASSPPVVAGANVLTF
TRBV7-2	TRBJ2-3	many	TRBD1	TGTGCCAGCAGCCTAACAGGACAGGGGGGAGATACGCAGTATTTT	CASSLTGQGGDTQYF
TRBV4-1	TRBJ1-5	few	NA	TGCGCCAGCAGCCAAGCCGGGGGGCGGGATCGCAATCAGCCCCAGCATTTT	CASSQAGGRDRNQPQHF
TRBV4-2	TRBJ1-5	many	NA	TGTGCCAGCAGCCAAGGCGACAGGCCGGAGTGGGGCAATCAGCCCCAGCATTTT	CASSQGDRPEWGNQPQHF
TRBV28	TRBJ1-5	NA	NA	TGTGCCAGCAGTTTAGGGCAGCTCAGGAAGCCCCAGCATTTT	CASSLGQLRKPQHF
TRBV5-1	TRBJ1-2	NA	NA	TGCGCCAGCAGCTTGGGGCAGGGGCCCTCTGGCTACACCTTC	CASSLGQGPSGYTF
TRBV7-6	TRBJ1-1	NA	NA	TGTGCCAGCAGCCGACTCCGCGGCACTGAAGCTTTCTTT	CASSRLRGTEAFF
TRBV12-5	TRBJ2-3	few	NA	TGTGCTAGTGCCCCCCTACAGGGTGGCGCAGATACGCAGTATTTT	CASAPLQGGADTQYF
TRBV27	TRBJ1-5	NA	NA	TGTGCCAGCAAGCAGGGTCCTTATCAGCCCCAGCATTTT	CASKQGPYQPQHF
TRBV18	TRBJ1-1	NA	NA	TGTGCCAGCTCACCAGAACAACAGAACACTGAAGCTTTCTTT	CASSPEQQNTEAFF
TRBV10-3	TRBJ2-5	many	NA	TGTGCCATCAGTGGGGGTCAGGAGGGGGAGACCCAGTACTTC	CAISGGQEGETQYF
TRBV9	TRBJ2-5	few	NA	TGTGCCAGCAGCGTTTCGGTCCAGGCGGGAGAGACCCAGTACTTC	CASSVSVQAGETQYF
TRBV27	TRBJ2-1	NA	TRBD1	TGTGCCAGCAGTCCCGGGACAGGCCCTTACAATGAGCAGTTCTTC	CASSPGTGPYNEQFF
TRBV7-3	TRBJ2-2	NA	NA	TGTGCCAGCAGCCAACAGATAGACACCGGGGAGCTGTTTTTT	CASSQQIDTGELFF
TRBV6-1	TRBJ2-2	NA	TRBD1	TGTGCCAGCAGGGGAACGACAGGGGGGATCGGGGAGCTGTTTTTT	CASRGTTGGIGELFF
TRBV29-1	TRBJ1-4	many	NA	TGCAGCGTTGTCAGGGGCAATGAAAAACTGTTTTTT	CSVVRGNEKLFF
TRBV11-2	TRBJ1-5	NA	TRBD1	TGTGCCAGCAGCAAGGACAGGAATCAGCCCCAGCATTTT	CASSKDRNQPQHF
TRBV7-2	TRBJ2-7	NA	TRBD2	TGTGCCAGCAGCTCGGGACTAGTGAGATACGAGCAGTACTTC	CASSSGLVRYEQYF
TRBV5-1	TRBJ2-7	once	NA	TGCGCCAGCAGCGAACCCTATGTCTACGAGCAGTACTTC	CASSEPYVYEQYF
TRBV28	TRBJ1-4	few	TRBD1	TGTGCCAGCAGTTTAGCCGGGACAGGGAGCGAAAAACTGTTTTTT	CASSLAGTGSEKLFF
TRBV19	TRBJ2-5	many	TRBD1	TGTGCCAGTAGTCGACAGGGACAGGGACGAGAGACCCAGTACTTC	CASSRQGQGRETQYF
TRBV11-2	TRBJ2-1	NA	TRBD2	TGTGCCAGCAGCTTAGCGCAATGGACTAGCGGCGAGCAGTTCTTC	CASSLAQWTSGEQFF
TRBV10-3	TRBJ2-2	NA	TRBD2	TGTGCCATCAGGCGGGAGTCCGACACCGGGGAGCTGTTTTTT	CAIRRESDTGELFF
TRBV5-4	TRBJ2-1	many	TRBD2	TGTGCCAGCAGCCCCCGGCTAGCGGTCTTTTACAATGAGCAGTTCTTC	CASSPRLAVFYNEQFF
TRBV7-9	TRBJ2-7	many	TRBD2	TGTGCCAGCAGCTTAAGCGGGAGAGGGGCCTACGAGCAGTACTTC	CASSLSGRGAYEQYF
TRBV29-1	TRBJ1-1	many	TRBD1	TGCAGCGTTGGTGACAGGGGAGGCACTGAAGCTTTCTTT	CSVGDRGGTEAFF
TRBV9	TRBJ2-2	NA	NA	TGTGCCAGCAGCGTAGGGCAGGGTGGCACCGGGGAGCTGTTTTTT	CASSVGQGGTGELFF
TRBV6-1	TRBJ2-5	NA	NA	TGTGCCAGCCGCTTCAGGATAGTCGAGGAGACCCAGTACTTC	CASRFRIVEETQYF
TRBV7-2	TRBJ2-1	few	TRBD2	TGTGCCAGCAGCTTACTCGGACTAGCGGCTGAGCAGTTCTTC	CASSLLGLAAEQFF
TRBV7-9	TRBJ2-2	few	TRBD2	TGTGCCAGCAGCTTAGGTGGACTAGCGGGATGGAACACCGGGGAGCTGTTTTTT	CASSLGGLAGWNTGELFF
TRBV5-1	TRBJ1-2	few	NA	TGCGCCAGCAGCTTGGGAGACAGGACCTATGGCTACACCTTC	CASSLGDRTYGYTF
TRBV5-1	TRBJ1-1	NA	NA	TGCGCCAGCGGAACAGGTTCGTCGGGCACTGAAGCTTTCTTT	CASGTGSSGTEAFF
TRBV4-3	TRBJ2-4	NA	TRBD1	TGCGCCAGCAGGCAGACACTACAGGGGTTTGAAGCCAAAAACATTCAGTACTTC	CASRQTLQGFEAKNIQYF
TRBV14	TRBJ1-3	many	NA	TGTGCCAGCGACATGGGTCCCGGAAACACCATATATTTT	CASDMGPGNTIYF
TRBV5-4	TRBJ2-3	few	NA	TGTGCCAGCAGCCCCCCTTTTGTCCCGGGCACAGATACGCAGTATTTT	CASSPPFVPGTDTQYF
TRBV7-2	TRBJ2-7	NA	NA	TGTGCCAGCAGCTTCCAGGGAGGCCACGAGCAGTACTTC	CASSFQGGHEQYF
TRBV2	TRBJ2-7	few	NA	TGTGCCAGCAGTGATATCGCCTGGGGAGGAGAGCAGTACTTC	CASSDIAWGGEQYF
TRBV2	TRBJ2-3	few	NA	TGTGCCAGCAGTGAATACCGGGCAGATACGCAGTATTTT	CASSEYRADTQYF
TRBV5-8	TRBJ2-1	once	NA	TGTGCCAGCAGCCCGTGGTTAAACCAGGGCAATGAGCAGTTCTTC	CASSPWLNQGNEQFF
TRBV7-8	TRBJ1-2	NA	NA	TGTGCCAGCAGGGAAAGCCCAGGGTTCGATGGCTACACCTTC	CASRESPGFDGYTF